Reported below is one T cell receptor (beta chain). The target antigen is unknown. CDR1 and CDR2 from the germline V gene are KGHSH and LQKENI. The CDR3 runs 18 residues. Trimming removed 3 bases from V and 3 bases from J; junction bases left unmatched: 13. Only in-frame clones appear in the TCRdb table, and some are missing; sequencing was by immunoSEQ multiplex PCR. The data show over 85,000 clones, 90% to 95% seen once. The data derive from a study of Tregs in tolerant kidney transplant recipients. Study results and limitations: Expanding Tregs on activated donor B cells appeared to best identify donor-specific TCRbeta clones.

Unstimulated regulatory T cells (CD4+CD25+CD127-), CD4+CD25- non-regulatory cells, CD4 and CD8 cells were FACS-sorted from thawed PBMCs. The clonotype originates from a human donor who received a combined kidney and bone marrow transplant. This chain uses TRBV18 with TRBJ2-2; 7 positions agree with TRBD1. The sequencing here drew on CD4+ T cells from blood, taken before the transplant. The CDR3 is CASSPGTAYDPYTGELFF. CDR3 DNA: TGTGCCAGCTCACCCGGGACAGCGTACGACCCTTACACCGGGGAGCTGTTTTTT.